These 24 T cell receptor beta chains share one sample of origin, sequenced in a study of T-cell memory formation after mild COVID-19. MiXCR was run by TCRdb on the 5' RACE reads, yielding one entry per CDR3 protein. The profile shows 450,000 or so distinct CDR3 sequences, around a quarter of them singletons. The specimen sequenced was PBMCs or a T cell subset sorted from them (not recorded which). Receptors were obtained from an adult woman who had mild COVID-19 (a few samples of this study predate the infection). Cell type and time point are not known.

The rearrangement joins TRBV12-3 or TRBV12-4 to TRBJ1-4; 8 bases are a match to TRBD1. J was trimmed by 5 bases and V by 6 bases; bases with no gene match: 5. The CDR3 loop spans 14 amino acids. The DNA of the CDR3 is TGTGCCAGCAGAGTCGGACAGGGAAATGAAAAACTGTTTTTT. As protein: CASRVGQGNEKLFF.

The gene calls are TRBV29-1 and TRBJ1-1; 7 bases map to TRBD1. The CDR3 is 14 amino acids. The ends lost 4 bases at V and 0 bases at J; junction bases unmatched: 5. Looked up from germline, CDR1 is SQVTM and CDR2 is ANQGSEA. The CDR3 nucleotides are TGCAGCGTTGGGGACAGCTACATGAACACTGAAGCTTTCTTT. Translation: CSVGDSYMNTEAFF.

This clonotype was seen more than once but under ten times. The V gene is TRBV20-1, the J gene TRBJ2-4; tentatively, D is TRBD1 (6 bases). The CDR3 is made up of 13 amino acids. V lost 4 bases and J lost 0, with 7 bases in between. Germline-derived CDR1 and CDR2 are DFQATT and SNEGSKA (reference sequence). The CDR3 here is CSATQGAKNIQYF. CDR3 coding DNA: TGCAGTGCTACACAGGGAGCCAAAAACATTCAGTACTTC.

The chain is built from TRBV6-6 and TRBJ2-7, with D maybe TRBD2 (5 bases). The germline CDR1 and CDR2 sequences are MNHNY and SVGAGI (reference sequence). V lost 0 bases and J 0 bases, leaving 15 bases between the germline ends. The CDR3 totals 17 residues. The CDR3 sequence: CASSYSIVPGNSYEQYF. The CDR3 DNA sequence: TGTGCCAGCAGTTACTCGATCGTCCCGGGAAACTCCTACGAGCAGTACTTC.

This clonotype was counted between two and nine times. The rearrangement links TRBV7-9 to TRBJ2-7, with 8 bases fitting TRBD1. With 3 bases clipped from V and 0 bases from J, the junction kept 7 bases outside the gene matches. CDR1 is SEHNR, CDR2 FQNEAQ, per germline (reference sequence). The length of the CDR3 is 16 residues. Written as DNA, the CDR3 is TGTGCCAGCAGCTTCCGGGACAGGTTATCCTCCTACGAGCAGTACTTC. Translating it yields CASSFRDRLSSYEQYF.

The V gene is TRBV5-1, the J gene TRBJ1-6, with 9 bases fitting TRBD1. The CDR3 loop spans 15 amino acids. V trimming: 2 bases; J trimming: 7 bases; junction bases outside the gene matches: 4. From germline, CDR1 is SGHRS and CDR2 YFSETQ. CDR3 protein: CASSFGQGQNSPLHF. The CDR3 DNA follows: TGCGCCAGCAGCTTCGGACAGGGGCAGAATTCACCCCTCCACTTT.

This clonotype has only a few counts. The chain links TRBV19 to TRBJ1-5, with D hard to call. V lost 4 bases to trimming and J lost 4 bases, with 11 bases between them. The CDR3 is 14 residues long. The germline V gene has CDR1 LNHDA and CDR2 SQIVND (reference sequence). CDR3 nucleotide sequence: TGTGCCAGTAGTACCCGGACGGAAAATCAGCCCCAGCATTTT. This sequence encodes CASSTRTENQPQHF.

Only a few counts were recorded for this clonotype. The chain carries TRBV12-3 or TRBV12-4 and TRBJ2-7, with D tentatively TRBD1 (6 bases). CDR3 length: 14 residues. The V end was cut by 5 bases, the J end by 6 bases, with 17 bases between. The CDR3 region is CASSGFRGSAEQYF. CDR3 coding DNA: TGTGCCAGCAGTGGATTCAGGGGATCGGCCGAGCAGTACTTC.

The chain recombines TRBV11-2 with TRBJ1-4; maybe TRBD1 (5 bases). Germline assignment: CDR1 SGHAT and CDR2 FQNNGV. The CDR3 is 14 residues long. V was pared by 4 bases and J by 6 bases, with 12 bases between. The CDR3 nucleotides are TGTGCCAGCAGCTCCGTCCCGGGACATGAAAAACTGTTTTTT. Amino acids: CASSSVPGHEKLFF.

This clonotype was found a few times. The chain employs TRBV5-1 and TRBJ2-7, with D perhaps given as TRBD1 or TRBD2 (5 bases each). Trimming cost V 1 base and J 4 bases, with 12 bases left between them. Germline lookup yields CDR1 SGHRS and CDR2 YFSETQ. This CDR3 is built from 14 residues. The CDR3 is CASSLLGTDYEQYF. The CDR3, as DNA: TGCGCCAGCAGCTTGTTAGGGACGGATTACGAGCAGTACTTC. The whole variable domain, remainder taken from reference TRBV5-1 and TRBJ2-7, is KAGVTQTPRYLIKTRGQQVTLSCSPISGHRSVSWYQQTPGQGLQFLFEYFSETQRNKGNFPGRFSGRQFSNSRSEMNVSTLELGDSALYLCASSLLGTDYEQYFGPGTRLTVT.

The V call is TRBV7-8, the J call TRBJ2-1; no reliable D call. Germline V gene sequence: CDR1 SGHVS, CDR2 FQNEAQ. The CDR3 has 12 residues. In DNA form, the CDR3 reads TGTGCAATAGGAGAGTACTACAATGAGCAGTTCTTC. Translated, it gives CAIGEYYNEQFF.

The rearrangement joins TRBV7-6 to TRBJ2-3; possibly TRBD1 for D (6 bases). Trimming shortened V by 0 bases and J by 2 bases, and 15 bases separated the two germline ends. Germline V CDR1 and CDR2: SGHVS, FNYEAQ. This CDR3 region has 17 residues. CDR3 DNA sequence: TGTGCCAGCAGCTTAGCTCCTCCTCCAGGGGTCACAGATACGCAGTATTTT. Translation: CASSLAPPPGVTDTQYF.

The rearrangement links TRBV5-1 to TRBJ1-1, with TRBD1 identical over 7 bases. This CDR3 spans 13 amino acids. Trimming removed 4 bases from V and 5 bases from J; junction bases left unmatched: 5. The germline gives CDR1 SGHRS, CDR2 YFSETQ. CDR3 in amino acids: CASSLQGRTEAFF. The CDR3 nucleotides read TGCGCCAGCAGCCTACAGGGGAGAACTGAAGCTTTCTTT.

This sequence joins TRBV21-1 and TRBJ2-7; TRBD2, the D gene given by the table, was not confirmed from the DNA. TRBV21-1 is annotated as a pseudogene. The CDR3 runs 15 residues. CDR3 in amino acids: CASSRWTSGTYEQYF. Here the CDR3 DNA reads TGTGCCAGCAGCAGGTGGACTAGCGGAACCTACGAGCAGTACTTC.

This clonotype was detected once. CDR3 region: CASSSNGGGYSYEQYF. The DNA for the CDR3 is TGTGCCAGCAGTTCAAACGGGGGAGGGTACTCCTACGAGCAGTACTTC. The chain recombines TRBV28 with TRBJ2-7; TRBD2 matches at 7 bases. This CDR3 comprises 16 residues. Germline V gives CDR1 MDHEN, CDR2 SYDVKM. The trim removed 4 bases at V and 0 bases at J, leaving 9 bases unmatched.

This clonotype was recorded a few times. The CDR3 loop is CASGGPGLAGEGNEQYF. The CDR3 coding sequence is TGCGCCAGCGGCGGCCCGGGACTAGCGGGAGAGGGTAACGAGCAGTACTTC. V usage is TRBV5-1 and J usage is TRBJ2-7; 14 bases match TRBD2. The germline gives CDR1 SGHRS, CDR2 YFSETQ. Germline trimming cut 7 bases from V and 5 bases from J; bases unmatched to any gene: 14. This CDR3 has 17 amino acids.

The J gene is TRBJ2-7, the V gene TRBV6-5, with TRBD1 matching over 8 bases. V gave up 2 bases and J gave up 6 bases; unmatched junction bases: 6. CDR3 length: 14 amino acids. Germline-derived CDR1 and CDR2 are MNHEY and SVGAGI. The CDR3: CASSYGQGSSEQYF. CDR3 nucleotides: TGTGCCAGCAGTTACGGACAGGGTAGCAGCGAGCAGTACTTC.

This clonotype was found many times. The V and J genes are TRBV12-3 or TRBV12-4 and TRBJ1-5; D is uncertain. The CDR3 extends over 12 amino acids. V was clipped by 4 bases and J by 6 bases, with 7 bases between them. In DNA, the CDR3 is TGTGCCAGCAGTTCCGATGGTCAGCCCCAGCATTTT. Encoded protein: CASSSDGQPQHF.

The CDR3 DNA reads as TGCAGTGCTAGACGGACTAGCGGGTACAATGAGCAGTTCTTC. This sequence encodes CSARRTSGYNEQFF. The rearrangement links TRBV20-1 to TRBJ2-1; 11 bases match TRBD2. Trimming cost V 2 bases and J 4 bases; bases outside gene matches: 1. This CDR3 contains 14 residues. The germline V gene encodes CDR1 DFQATT and CDR2 SNEGSKA (reference sequence).

This sequence joins TRBV24-1 and TRBJ2-1, with D uncertain. The V end was cut by 2 bases, the J end by 9 bases, with 16 bases between. This CDR3 spans 15 amino acids. CDR1 is KGHDR, CDR2 SFDVKD, per germline. CDR3 DNA: TGTGCCACCAGTGATTCGGGTCGAAACATGGGTGAGCAGTTCTTC. The encoded protein is CATSDSGRNMGEQFF.

The rearrangement joins TRBV4-1 to TRBJ1-1; 8 bases align to TRBD1. CDR3 length: 13 amino acids. The ends lost 2 bases at V and 7 bases at J; junction bases unmatched: 3. The germline gives CDR1 MGHRA, CDR2 YSYEKL. The CDR3 reads CASSQRQGLEAFF. The DNA of the CDR3 is TGCGCCAGCAGCCAAAGACAGGGGCTTGAAGCTTTCTTT.

The chain couples TRBV7-6 to TRBJ2-7, with D perhaps matching TRBD1 (6 bases). The germline V gene has CDR1 SGHVS and CDR2 FNYEAQ. This CDR3 contains 14 residues. The V and J ends lost 0 bases and 6 bases respectively, with 12 bases between them. CDR3 in amino acids: CASSLAGQTPEQYF. CDR3 DNA: TGTGCCAGCAGCTTAGCGGGACAAACCCCCGAGCAGTACTTC.

This clonotype has a handful of counts. The chain links TRBV7-8 to TRBJ2-1; D may match TRBD1 or TRBD2 (6 bases each). The germline V gene has CDR1 SGHVS and CDR2 FQNEAQ. The CDR3 extends over 14 amino acids. Between the trimmed V and J ends, which lost 5 bases and 5 bases, there was a span of 13 bases. The CDR3, as DNA: TGTGCCAGCAGCGTAGTTGGGGGGCACAATGAGCAGTTCTTC. Amino acid sequence: CASSVVGGHNEQFF.

This sequence joins TRBV7-9 and TRBJ1-2, with 9 bases matching TRBD1. Germline V CDR1 and CDR2: SEHNR, FQNEAQ (reference sequence). The length of the CDR3 is 16 residues. Trimming removed 5 bases from V and 7 bases from J; junction bases left unmatched: 14. CDR3 region: CASSPSLTGGAAGYTF. In nucleotides, the CDR3 is TGTGCCAGCAGCCCAAGTCTCACAGGGGGCGCGGCTGGCTACACCTTC.